These 7 T cell receptor beta chains were all obtained from the same sample, sequenced in a study of blood T cell repertoires in COVID-19. Profiled with immunoSEQ multiplex PCR; TCRdb holds only in-frame clones, not every one. Of about 140,000 clones in the sample, about three quarters are singletons; the top ten hold around 9.5%. Sequencing used peripheral blood. Source of these receptors: a woman aged 50 to 60 with active or convalescent COVID-19.

This chain joins TRBV3-1 (or the pseudogene TRBV3-2) and TRBJ2-4; TRBD2 agrees at 9 bases. J was trimmed by 9 bases and V by 0 bases; bases with no gene match: 9. The CDR3 is 16 amino acids. Germline V gene lookup returns CDR1 LGHDT and CDR2 YNNKEL (reference sequence). The CDR3 nucleotides read TGTGCCAGCAGCCAAGACCCCAGCGGGAGGATAAGCATTCAGTACTTC. Translating it yields CASSQDPSGRISIQYF.

This clone has more than one count but fewer than ten. The CDR3 loop is CASSLRIGFPSDEQYF. CDR3 nucleotides: TGTGCCAGCAGCTTGAGGATCGGGTTTCCGTCCGACGAGCAGTACTTC. The chain links TRBV11-2 to TRBJ2-7, with D unresolved. V was cut by 3 bases and J by 5 bases, with 20 bases left in between. The CDR3 is 16 residues long. The germline gives CDR1 SGHAT, CDR2 FQNNGV.

In DNA form, the CDR3 reads TGTGCCAGCACTAGCTACCTCACCGGGGAGCTGTTTTTT. Translated, it gives CASTSYLTGELFF. This chain links TRBV2 with TRBJ2-2; weak D call: TRBD2 (5 bases). CDR3 length equals 13 residues. Germline V gene data show CDR1 as SNHLY and CDR2 as FYNNEI. Deletions cut 7 bases from V and 4 bases from J, with 10 bases between.

The chain employs TRBV19 and TRBJ2-2, with 14 positions matching TRBD2. This CDR3 contains 16 residues. Looked up from germline, CDR1 is LNHDA and CDR2 is SQIVND (reference sequence). J lost 4 bases, V lost 6 bases, and 4 bases had no gene match. CDR3 nucleotides: TGTGCCAGTAGGGAGGGACTAGCGGGAGTCACCGGGGAGCTGTTTTTT. It codes for CASREGLAGVTGELFF. The full variable domain, rest sourced from reference TRBV19 and TRBJ2-2, is DGGITQSPKYLFRKEGQNVTLSCEQNLNHDAMYWYRQDPGQGLRLIYYSQIVNDFQKGDIAEGYSVSREKKESFPLTVTSAQKNPTAFYLCASREGLAGVTGELFFGEGSRLTVL.

This clone was seen a few times. The chain links TRBV5-6 to TRBJ1-5; D gene uncertain. Germline CDR1 is SGHDT and CDR2 is YYEEEE. V shed 5 bases and J shed 2 bases, with 14 bases lying between them. The CDR3 spans 15 residues. This CDR3 is CASRIRYYGNQPQHF. The CDR3 DNA follows: TGTGCCAGCAGGATTCGATACTACGGCAATCAGCCCCAGCATTTT.

The J gene is TRBJ1-2, the V gene TRBV27; D perhaps matches TRBD1 (5 bases). The V end was cut by 3 bases, the J end by 4 bases, with 18 bases between. The CDR3 runs 16 residues. Per germline, CDR1 MNHEY and CDR2 SMNVEV (reference sequence). CDR3 DNA sequence: TGTGCCAGCAGTTTTCAGGGCACCCATACCCTCTATGGCTACACCTTC. This codes for CASSFQGTHTLYGYTF.

The chain links TRBV3-1 (or the pseudogene TRBV3-2) to TRBJ1-2; no reliable D call. The germline V and J ends were trimmed by 3 bases and 0 bases, with 8 bases remaining between them. CDR1 is LGHDT and CDR2 is YNNKEL in the germline V gene (reference sequence). This CDR3 is 14 amino acids long. CDR3 DNA sequence: TGTGCCAGCAGCCATTCCCAGGCTAACTATGGCTACACCTTC. It is translated as CASSHSQANYGYTF.